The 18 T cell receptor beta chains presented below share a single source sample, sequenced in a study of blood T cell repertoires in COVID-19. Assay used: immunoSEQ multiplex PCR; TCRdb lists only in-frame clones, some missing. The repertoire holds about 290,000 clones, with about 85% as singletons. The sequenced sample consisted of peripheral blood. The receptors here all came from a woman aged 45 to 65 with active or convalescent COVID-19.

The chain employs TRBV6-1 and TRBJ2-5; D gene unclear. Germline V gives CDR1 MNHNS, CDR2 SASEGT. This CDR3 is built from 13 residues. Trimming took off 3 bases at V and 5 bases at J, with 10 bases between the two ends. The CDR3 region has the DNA TGTGCCAGCAGTGAGTGGTTCCGGGAGACCCAGTACTTC. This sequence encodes CASSEWFRETQYF.

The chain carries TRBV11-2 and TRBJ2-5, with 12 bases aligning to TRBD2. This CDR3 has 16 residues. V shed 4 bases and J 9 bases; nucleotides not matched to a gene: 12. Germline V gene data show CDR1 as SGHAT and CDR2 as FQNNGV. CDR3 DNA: TGTGCCAGCAGCTCCCCCCTCGGGCTAGCGGGAGGGCCCCAGTACTTC. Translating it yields CASSSPLGLAGGPQYF.

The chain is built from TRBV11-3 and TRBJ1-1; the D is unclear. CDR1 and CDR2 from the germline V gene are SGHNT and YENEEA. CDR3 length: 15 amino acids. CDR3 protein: CVLEPRTRRDTEAFF. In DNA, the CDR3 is TGTGTCCTGGAGCCTAGGACCCGGAGGGACACTGAAGCTTTCTTT.

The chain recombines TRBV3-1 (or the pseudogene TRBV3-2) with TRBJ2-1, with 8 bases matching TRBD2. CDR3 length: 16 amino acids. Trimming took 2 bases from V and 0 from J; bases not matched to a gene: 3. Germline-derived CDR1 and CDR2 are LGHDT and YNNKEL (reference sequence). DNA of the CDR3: TGTGCCAGCAGCCAAAGGGGGACTAGCTCCTACAATGAGCAGTTCTTC. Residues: CASSQRGTSSYNEQFF.

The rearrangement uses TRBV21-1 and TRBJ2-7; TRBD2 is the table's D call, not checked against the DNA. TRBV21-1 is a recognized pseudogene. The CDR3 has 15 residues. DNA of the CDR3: TGTGCCAGCAGCAAAGCTCAAACGACTAGCGGCGAGCAGTACTTC. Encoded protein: CASSKAQTTSGEQYF.

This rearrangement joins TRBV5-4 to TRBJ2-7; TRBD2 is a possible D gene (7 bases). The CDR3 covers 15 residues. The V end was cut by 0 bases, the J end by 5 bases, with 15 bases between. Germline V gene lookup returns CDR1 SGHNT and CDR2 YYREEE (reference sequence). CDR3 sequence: CASSLGGGARDEQYF. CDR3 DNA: TGTGCCAGCAGCTTGGGCGGGGGCGCACGGGACGAGCAGTACTTC.

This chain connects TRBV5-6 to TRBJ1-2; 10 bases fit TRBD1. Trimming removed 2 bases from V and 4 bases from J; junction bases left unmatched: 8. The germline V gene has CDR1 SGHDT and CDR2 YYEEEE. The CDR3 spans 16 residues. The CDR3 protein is CASSLGTGAVGYGYTF. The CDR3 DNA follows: TGTGCCAGCAGCTTAGGGACAGGGGCTGTAGGCTATGGCTACACCTTC.

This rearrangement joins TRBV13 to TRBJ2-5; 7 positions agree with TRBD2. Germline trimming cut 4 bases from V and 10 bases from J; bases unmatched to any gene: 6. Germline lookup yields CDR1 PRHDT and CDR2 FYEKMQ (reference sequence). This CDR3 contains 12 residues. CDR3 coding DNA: TGTGCCAGCAGCTCCAAGCGGGGAGGCCAGTACTTC. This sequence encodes CASSSKRGGQYF.

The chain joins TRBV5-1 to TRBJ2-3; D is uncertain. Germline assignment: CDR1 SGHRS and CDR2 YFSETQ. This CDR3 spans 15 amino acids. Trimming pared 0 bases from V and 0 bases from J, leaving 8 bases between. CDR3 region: CASSLVARSTDTQYF. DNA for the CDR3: TGCGCCAGCAGCTTGGTCGCGAGAAGCACAGATACGCAGTATTTT.

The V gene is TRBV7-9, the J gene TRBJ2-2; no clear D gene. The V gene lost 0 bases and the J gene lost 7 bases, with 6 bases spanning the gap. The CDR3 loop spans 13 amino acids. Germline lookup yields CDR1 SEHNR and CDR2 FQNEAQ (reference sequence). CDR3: CASSLASYGELFF. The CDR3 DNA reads TGTGCCAGCAGCTTAGCCTCTTACGGGGAGCTGTTTTTT.

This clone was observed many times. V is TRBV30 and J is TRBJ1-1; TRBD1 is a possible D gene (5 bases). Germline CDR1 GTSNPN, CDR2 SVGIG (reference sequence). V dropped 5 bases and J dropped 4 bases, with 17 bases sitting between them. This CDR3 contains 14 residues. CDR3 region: CAWRMDSGGTEAFF. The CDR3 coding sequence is TGTGCCTGGCGTATGGACTCCGGGGGCACTGAAGCTTTCTTT.

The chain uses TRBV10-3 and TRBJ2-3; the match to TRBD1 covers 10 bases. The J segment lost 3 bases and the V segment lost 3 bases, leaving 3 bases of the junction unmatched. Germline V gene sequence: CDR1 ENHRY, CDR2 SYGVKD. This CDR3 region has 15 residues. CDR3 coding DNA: TGTGCCATCAGTGAAGACAGGGGGCGGACAGATACGCAGTATTTT. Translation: CAISEDRGRTDTQYF.

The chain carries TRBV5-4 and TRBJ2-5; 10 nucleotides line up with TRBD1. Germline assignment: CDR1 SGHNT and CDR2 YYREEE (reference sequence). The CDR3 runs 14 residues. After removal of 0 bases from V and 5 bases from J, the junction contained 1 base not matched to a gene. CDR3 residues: CASSLAGQGETQYF. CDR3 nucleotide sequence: TGTGCCAGCAGCTTGGCGGGACAGGGGGAGACCCAGTACTTC.

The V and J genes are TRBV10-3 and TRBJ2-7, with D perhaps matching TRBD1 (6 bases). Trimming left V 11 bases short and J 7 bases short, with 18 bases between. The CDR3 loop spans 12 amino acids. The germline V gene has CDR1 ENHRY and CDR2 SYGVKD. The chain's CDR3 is CALSKGGREQYF. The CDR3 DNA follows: TGTGCCCTAAGCAAAGGGGGAAGGGAGCAGTACTTC.

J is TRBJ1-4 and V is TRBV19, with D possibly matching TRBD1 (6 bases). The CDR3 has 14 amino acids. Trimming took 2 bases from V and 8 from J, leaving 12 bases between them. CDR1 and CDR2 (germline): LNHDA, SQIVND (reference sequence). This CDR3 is CASSIRGKAEKLFF. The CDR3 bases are TGTGCCAGTAGTATAAGGGGGAAAGCCGAAAAACTGTTTTTT.

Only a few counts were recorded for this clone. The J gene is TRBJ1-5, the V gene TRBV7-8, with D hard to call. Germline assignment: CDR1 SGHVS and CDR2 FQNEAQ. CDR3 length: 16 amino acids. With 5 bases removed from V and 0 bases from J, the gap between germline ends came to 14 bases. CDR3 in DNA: TGTGCCAGCAGCCCGAACACAGTTTATAGCAATCAGCCCCAGCATTTT. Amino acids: CASSPNTVYSNQPQHF.

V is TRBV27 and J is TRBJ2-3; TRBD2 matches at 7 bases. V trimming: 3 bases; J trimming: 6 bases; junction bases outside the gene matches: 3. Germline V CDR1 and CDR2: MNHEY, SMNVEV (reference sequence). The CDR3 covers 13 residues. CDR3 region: CASSFVGGDTQYF. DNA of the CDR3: TGTGCCAGCAGTTTTGTCGGGGGGGATACGCAGTATTTT.

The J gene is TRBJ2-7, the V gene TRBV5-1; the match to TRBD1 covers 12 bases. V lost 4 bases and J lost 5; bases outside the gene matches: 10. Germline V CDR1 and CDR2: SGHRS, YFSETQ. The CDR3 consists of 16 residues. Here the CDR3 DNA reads TGCGCCAGCAGCCTACTCCCGGGACAGGGGGCCCACGAGCAGTACTTC. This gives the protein CASSLLPGQGAHEQYF.